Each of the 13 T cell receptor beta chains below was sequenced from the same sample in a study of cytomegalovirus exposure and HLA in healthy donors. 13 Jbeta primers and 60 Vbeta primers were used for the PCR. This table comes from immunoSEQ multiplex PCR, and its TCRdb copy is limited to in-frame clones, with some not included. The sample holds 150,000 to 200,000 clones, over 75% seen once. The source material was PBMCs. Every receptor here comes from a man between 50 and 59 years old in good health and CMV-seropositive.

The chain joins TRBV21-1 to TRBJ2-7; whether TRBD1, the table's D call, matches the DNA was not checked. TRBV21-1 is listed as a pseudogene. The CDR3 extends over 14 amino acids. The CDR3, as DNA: TGTGCCAGCAGCAAACGACAGGGGGGCTACGAGCAGTACGTC. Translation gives CASSKRQGGYEQYV.

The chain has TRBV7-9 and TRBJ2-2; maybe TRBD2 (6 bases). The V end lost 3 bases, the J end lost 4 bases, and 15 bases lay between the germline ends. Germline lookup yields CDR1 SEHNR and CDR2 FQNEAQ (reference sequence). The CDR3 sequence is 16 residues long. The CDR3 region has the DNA TGTGCCAGCAGCTTCCGTGGGAGGACCTCCACCGGGGAGCTGTTTTTT. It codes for CASSFRGRTSTGELFF.

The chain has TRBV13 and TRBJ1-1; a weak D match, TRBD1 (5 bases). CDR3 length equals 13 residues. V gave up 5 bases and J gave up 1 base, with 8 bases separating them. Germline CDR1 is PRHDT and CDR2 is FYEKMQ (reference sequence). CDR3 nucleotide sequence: TGTGCCAGCAGCGCGACAGCGAACACTGAAGCTTTCTTT. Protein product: CASSATANTEAFF.

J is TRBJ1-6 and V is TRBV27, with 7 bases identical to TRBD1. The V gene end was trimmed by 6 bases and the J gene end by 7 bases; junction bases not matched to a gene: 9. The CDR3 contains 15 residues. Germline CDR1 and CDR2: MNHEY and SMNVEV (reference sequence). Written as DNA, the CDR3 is TGTGCCAGCAGCCCCGGACAGGTTTTCAATTCACCCCTCCACTTT. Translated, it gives CASSPGQVFNSPLHF.

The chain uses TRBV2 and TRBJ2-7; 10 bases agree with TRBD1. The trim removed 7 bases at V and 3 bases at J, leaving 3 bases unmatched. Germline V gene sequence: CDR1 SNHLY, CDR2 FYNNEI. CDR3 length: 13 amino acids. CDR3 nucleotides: TGTGCCAGCAATCGGGACAGGGGCTACGAGCAGTACTTC. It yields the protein CASNRDRGYEQYF.

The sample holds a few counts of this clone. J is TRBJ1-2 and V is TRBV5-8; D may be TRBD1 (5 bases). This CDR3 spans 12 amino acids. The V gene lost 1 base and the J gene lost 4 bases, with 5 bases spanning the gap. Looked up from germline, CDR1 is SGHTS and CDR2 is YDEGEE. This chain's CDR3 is CASSLQGYGYTF. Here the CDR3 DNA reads TGTGCCAGCAGCTTGCAGGGCTATGGCTACACCTTC.

The CDR3 spells CASGVWGANYGYTF. The CDR3 bases are TGTGCCAGTGGTGTCTGGGGAGCTAACTATGGCTACACCTTC. The rearrangement links TRBV19 to TRBJ1-2; D call uncertain. V lost 8 bases and J 0 bases, leaving 13 bases between the germline ends. The germline CDR1 and CDR2 sequences are LNHDA and SQIVND (reference sequence). The CDR3 is 14 residues long.

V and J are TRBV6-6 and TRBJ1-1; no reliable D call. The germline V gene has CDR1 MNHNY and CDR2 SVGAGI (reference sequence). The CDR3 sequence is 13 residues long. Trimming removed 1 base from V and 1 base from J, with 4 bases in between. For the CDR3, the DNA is TGTGCCAGCAGTTACTTGGCGAACACTGAAGCTTTCTTT. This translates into CASSYLANTEAFF.

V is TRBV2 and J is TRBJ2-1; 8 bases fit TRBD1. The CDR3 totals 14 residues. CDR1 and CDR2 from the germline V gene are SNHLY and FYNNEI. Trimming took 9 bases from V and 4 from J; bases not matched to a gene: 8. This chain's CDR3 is CASFAGQAYNEQFF. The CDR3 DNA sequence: TGTGCCAGTTTCGCGGGACAGGCATACAATGAGCAGTTCTTC.

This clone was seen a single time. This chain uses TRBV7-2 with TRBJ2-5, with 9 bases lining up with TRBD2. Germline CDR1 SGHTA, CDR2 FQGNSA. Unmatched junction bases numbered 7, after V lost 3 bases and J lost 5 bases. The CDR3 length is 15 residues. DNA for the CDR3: TGTGCCAGCAGCTTTGGCGGGGGGGGAGGGGAGACCCAGTACTTC. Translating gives CASSFGGGGGETQYF.

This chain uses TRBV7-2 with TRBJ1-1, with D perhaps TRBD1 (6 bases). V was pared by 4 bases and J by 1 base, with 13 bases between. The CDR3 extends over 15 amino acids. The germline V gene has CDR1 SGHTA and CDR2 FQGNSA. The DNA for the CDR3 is TGTGCCAGCAGCTACCTAGGGGGGGGGAACACTGAAGCTTTCTTT. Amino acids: CASSYLGGGNTEAFF.

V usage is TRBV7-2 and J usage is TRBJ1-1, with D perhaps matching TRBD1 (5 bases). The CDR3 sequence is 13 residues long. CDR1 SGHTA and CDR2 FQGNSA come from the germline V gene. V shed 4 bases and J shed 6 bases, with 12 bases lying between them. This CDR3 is CASSSETASEAFF. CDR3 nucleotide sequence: TGTGCCAGCAGCTCCGAGACAGCCTCTGAAGCTTTCTTT.

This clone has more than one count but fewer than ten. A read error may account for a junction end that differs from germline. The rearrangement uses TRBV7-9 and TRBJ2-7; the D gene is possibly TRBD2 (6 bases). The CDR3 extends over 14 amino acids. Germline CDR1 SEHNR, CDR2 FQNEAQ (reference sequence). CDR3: CSSSSGGYSYEQYF. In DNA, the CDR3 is TGTTCCAGCAGCTCCGGAGGGTACTCCTACGAGCAGTACTTC. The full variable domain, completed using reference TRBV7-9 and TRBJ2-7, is DTGVSQNPRHKITKRGQNVTFRCDPISEHNRLYWYRQTLGQGPEFLTYFQNEAQLEKSRLLSDRFSAERPKGSFSTLEIQRTEQGDSAMYLCSSSSGGYSYEQYFGPGTRLTVT.